Below are 30 T cell receptor beta chains sequenced from a single sample in a study of blood T cell repertoires in COVID-19. Here immunoSEQ multiplex PCR was the method, and the copy in TCRdb shows in-frame clones only, minus some. The sample contains 200,000 to 300,000 clones, around 87% of which appear only once. The sample comprised peripheral blood. These receptors all come from a woman in her sixties or seventies with COVID-19, enrolled during active disease.

The V gene is TRBV11-2, the J gene TRBJ2-7; 11 bases match TRBD1. With V trimmed by 6 bases and J by 0 bases, 10 bases remained unmatched. There are 17 residues in the CDR3. CDR1 is SGHAT, CDR2 FQNNGV, per germline. CDR3 in DNA: TGTGCCAGCAGACCCGGGACAGGGGGGTTGAGCTCCTACGAGCAGTACTTC. Translation gives CASRPGTGGLSSYEQYF.

This clone was observed a few times. The genes are TRBV19 and TRBJ2-1; perhaps TRBD2 as D (7 bases). From germline, CDR1 is LNHDA and CDR2 SQIVND (reference sequence). The V gene lost 3 bases and the J gene lost 1 base, with 16 bases spanning the gap. The CDR3 has 17 amino acids. DNA for the CDR3: TGTGCCAGTAGTATGGGGGACGGGGGGCGATCCTACAATGAGCAGTTCTTC. Protein sequence: CASSMGDGGRSYNEQFF.

This clone came up once. The CDR3 here is CASSRGGASSGNTIYF. The CDR3 DNA follows: TGTGCCAGTAGTAGGGGGGGAGCTTCCTCTGGAAACACCATATATTTT. This chain links TRBV19 with TRBJ1-3; the D gene is possibly TRBD1 (5 bases). V was trimmed by 4 bases and J by 0 bases, leaving 13 bases between them. The CDR3 totals 16 residues. The germline V gene has CDR1 LNHDA and CDR2 SQIVND (reference sequence). The full variable domain, completed using reference TRBV19 and TRBJ1-3, is DGGITQSPKYLFRKEGQNVTLSCEQNLNHDAMYWYRQDPGQGLRLIYYSQIVNDFQKGDIAEGYSVSREKKESFPLTVTSAQKNPTAFYLCASSRGGASSGNTIYFGEGSWLTVV.

This clone has a handful of counts. Written as DNA, the CDR3 is TGTGCCAGCACTCTTAGACTAGGGGCCTACGAGCAGTACTTC. It encodes CASTLRLGAYEQYF. V and J are TRBV6-5 and TRBJ2-7; D perhaps matches TRBD2 (6 bases). Germline V gives CDR1 MNHEY, CDR2 SVGAGI. Trimming cost V 7 bases and J 2 bases, with 15 bases left between them. This CDR3 region has 14 residues.

The chain links TRBV18 to TRBJ2-7; 9 nucleotides match TRBD2. The CDR3 loop spans 13 amino acids. The germline gives CDR1 KGHSH, CDR2 LQKENI. V trimming: 1 base; J trimming: 12 bases; junction bases outside the gene matches: 7. For the CDR3, the DNA is TGTGCCAGCTCACCACAATGGACTAGCGTACTGTACTTC. Encoded protein: CASSPQWTSVLYF.

This clone has more than one count but fewer than ten. This CDR3 reads CASSLVSLNSPLHF. Here the CDR3 DNA reads TGTGCCAGCAGCTTAGTCTCTCTGAATTCACCCCTCCACTTT. This sequence joins TRBV7-2 and TRBJ1-6; unclear D gene. The germline V gene encodes CDR1 SGHTA and CDR2 FQGNSA. The V gene lost 1 base and the J gene lost 7 bases, with 8 bases spanning the gap. The CDR3 has 14 amino acids.

The J gene is TRBJ1-1, the V gene TRBV12-3 or TRBV12-4; perhaps TRBD1 as D (5 bases). V dropped 2 bases and J dropped 6 bases, with 10 bases sitting between them. This CDR3 is 13 amino acids long. The CDR3 reads CASSLKGIAEAFF. Written as DNA, the CDR3 is TGTGCCAGCAGTTTAAAGGGGATAGCTGAAGCTTTCTTT.

The chain carries TRBV29-1 and TRBJ1-2; 9 bases are a match to TRBD1. This CDR3 comprises 12 residues. Germline V CDR1 and CDR2: SQVTM, ANQGSEA. The J segment lost 8 bases and the V segment lost 7 bases, leaving 8 bases of the junction unmatched. The CDR3 DNA follows: TGCAGCGCCACAGGGGGCGGTGAGGGCTACACCTTC. Translation gives CSATGGGEGYTF.

V is TRBV28 and J is TRBJ2-6; no reliable D call. Trimming stripped 2 bases from V and 0 bases from J, with 11 bases between. The CDR3 loop spans 17 amino acids. Germline lookup yields CDR1 MDHEN and CDR2 SYDVKM. CDR3 amino acids: CASSLPGVGSGANVLTF. CDR3 DNA: TGTGCCAGCAGTTTACCCGGAGTAGGCTCTGGGGCCAACGTCCTGACTTTC.

The chain joins TRBV6-5 to TRBJ2-5, with D tentatively TRBD2 (7 bases). There are 13 residues in the CDR3. Trimming shortened V by 10 bases and J by 1 base, and 13 bases separated the two germline ends. CDR1 is MNHEY and CDR2 is SVGAGI in the germline V gene. In DNA form, the CDR3 reads TGTGCCACTAGGGGGGGTCCCCAAGAGACCCAGTACTTC. Protein sequence: CATRGGPQETQYF.

The chain couples TRBV28 to TRBJ1-2; no clear D. V was clipped by 11 bases and J by 7 bases, with 26 bases between them. The CDR3 covers 15 residues. Germline V gene sequence: CDR1 MDHEN, CDR2 SYDVKM. CDR3 in DNA: TGTGCCGCCACTCGTTCGGCGGCCGGTGTATTTGGCTACACCTTC. This encodes CAATRSAAGVFGYTF.

V usage is TRBV4-2 and J usage is TRBJ2-3, with 8 bases lining up with TRBD2. Germline values: CDR1 LGHNA, CDR2 YNFKEQ. The junction had 14 bases not matched to a gene; V was cut back by 1 base and J by 2 bases. The CDR3 loop spans 19 amino acids. CDR3 nucleotides: TGTGCCAGCAGCCAAGGGGGGAGGGGCGGGAGGAACCCCACAGATACGCAGTATTTT. As protein: CASSQGGRGGRNPTDTQYF.

The V and J genes are TRBV24-1 and TRBJ1-2; TRBD1 might be the D (6 bases). Trimming pared 3 bases from V and 5 bases from J, leaving 9 bases between. This CDR3 has 13 amino acids. CDR1 and CDR2 (germline): KGHDR, SFDVKD. The CDR3 DNA follows: TGTGCCACCAGTGATCCTCAGGGGTATGGCTACACCTTC. Amino acids: CATSDPQGYGYTF.

In its sample, this clone was seen once. This chain connects TRBV9 to TRBJ1-1; 8 bases align to TRBD1. Looked up from germline, CDR1 is SGDLS and CDR2 is YYNGEE. This CDR3 region has 14 residues. The trim removed 4 bases at V and 0 bases at J, leaving 2 bases unmatched. The CDR3 protein is CASSRTGLNTEAFF. The CDR3 DNA sequence: TGTGCCAGCAGCCGGACAGGGCTGAACACTGAAGCTTTCTTT.

This rearrangement joins TRBV24-1 to TRBJ1-2; TRBD1 is a possible D gene (6 bases). The V end was cut by 0 bases, the J end by 7 bases, with 20 bases between. CDR3 length: 17 residues. Germline CDR1 KGHDR, CDR2 SFDVKD. This chain's CDR3 is CATSDLAGVPPKSGYTF. The CDR3 nucleotides read TGTGCCACCAGTGATTTGGCAGGGGTGCCCCCTAAATCTGGCTACACCTTC.

The chain employs TRBV6-5 and TRBJ1-6; D is ambiguous. V was cut by 7 bases and J by 1 base, with 11 bases left in between. The CDR3 covers 15 residues. Germline assignment: CDR1 MNHEY and CDR2 SVGAGI. For the CDR3, the DNA is TGTGCCAGCACCCCCCGAGGGTCCTATAATTCACCCCTCCACTTT. It translates to CASTPRGSYNSPLHF.

V usage is TRBV19 and J usage is TRBJ1-4; 8 nucleotides line up with TRBD1. With V trimmed by 2 bases and J by 8 bases, 7 bases remained unmatched. In germline, CDR1 is LNHDA, CDR2 SQIVND (reference sequence). The CDR3 has 15 residues. The CDR3 DNA reads TGTGCCAGTAGTATACCCGGGACAGGTGGCGAAAAACTGTTTTTT. Residues: CASSIPGTGGEKLFF.

The genes are TRBV10-3 and TRBJ2-1, with D perhaps TRBD2 (6 bases). The CDR3 has 15 amino acids. V lost 10 bases and J lost 0, with 16 bases in between. Germline CDR1 reads ENHRY; CDR2 reads SYGVKD. CDR3 sequence (DNA): TGTGCCAGCATGGGAGGAAGGAGCTCCTACAATGAGCAGTTCTTC. It yields the protein CASMGGRSSYNEQFF.

The gene calls are TRBV28 and TRBJ1-1; D not resolved. Germline values: CDR1 MDHEN, CDR2 SYDVKM. Trimming took 6 bases from V and 5 from J, leaving 16 bases between them. The CDR3 contains 14 residues. CDR3 nucleotides: TGTGCCAGCAGAACGGGAGGGCGGGGTACTGAAGCTTTCTTT. The encoded protein is CASRTGGRGTEAFF. The whole variable domain, filled in from reference TRBV28 and TRBJ1-1, reads DVKVTQSSRYLVKRTGEKVFLECVQDMDHENMFWYRQDPGLGLRLIYFSYDVKMKEKGDIPEGYSVSREKKERFSLILESASTNQTSMYLCASRTGGRGTEAFFGQGTRLTVV.

The rearrangement links TRBV5-6 to TRBJ1-2, with a tentative D call TRBD1 (5 bases). Per germline, CDR1 SGHDT and CDR2 YYEEEE. The CDR3 is 14 amino acids. V lost 0 bases to trimming and J lost 8 bases, with 14 bases between them. DNA for the CDR3: TGTGCCAGCAGCTTGGGGTCTGGGGCGGGAGGCTACACCTTC. Its translation: CASSLGSGAGGYTF.

The V call is TRBV19, the J call TRBJ1-1; 9 bases are shared with TRBD1. J was trimmed by 1 base and V by 6 bases; bases with no gene match: 12. The CDR3 has 17 amino acids. Germline V gene sequence: CDR1 LNHDA, CDR2 SQIVND (reference sequence). Here the CDR3 DNA reads TGTGCCAGTAGACCCGGTACAGGGGGCGCGAGGAACACTGAAGCTTTCTTT. It translates to CASRPGTGGARNTEAFF.

This rearrangement joins TRBV30 to TRBJ1-6, with D tentatively TRBD1 (6 bases). Per germline, CDR1 GTSNPN and CDR2 SVGIG (reference sequence). This CDR3 is built from 13 residues. Between the trimmed V and J ends, which lost 1 base and 7 bases, there was a span of 8 bases. CDR3 region: CAWSGQGNSPLHF. CDR3 sequence (DNA): TGTGCCTGGAGTGGGCAGGGGAATTCACCCCTCCACTTT.

The chain links TRBV6-5 to TRBJ1-5; 7 bases agree with TRBD1. The V segment lost 5 bases and the J segment 5 bases; nucleotides outside the gene matches: 9. CDR1 and CDR2 (germline): MNHEY, SVGAGI. This CDR3 comprises 15 residues. The CDR3 region has the DNA TGTGCCAGCAGTCCACCTTGGACAGGCGATCAGCCCCAGCATTTT. It encodes CASSPPWTGDQPQHF.

Only a few counts were recorded for this clone. This chain uses TRBV7-2 with TRBJ2-7; TRBD1 agrees at 8 bases. The CDR3 contains 15 residues. The germline V gene has CDR1 SGHTA and CDR2 FQGNSA. Losses at the gene ends were 2 bases for V and 3 bases for J; bases not matched to a gene: 6. This chain's CDR3 is CASSLSTGGYYEQYF. Here the CDR3 DNA reads TGTGCCAGCAGCTTAAGCACAGGGGGTTACTACGAGCAGTACTTC.

V and J are TRBV5-6 and TRBJ1-1, with D perhaps TRBD1 (6 bases). Deletions cut 3 bases from V and 1 base from J, with 16 bases between. The CDR3 spans 16 residues. Germline-derived CDR1 and CDR2 are SGHDT and YYEEEE. CDR3 sequence (DNA): TGTGCCAGCAGCTCTGAACAGGGAGAACAGAACACTGAAGCTTTCTTT. Amino acids: CASSSEQGEQNTEAFF. The full variable domain, in which reference TRBV5-6 and TRBJ1-1 provide the parts outside the CDR3, is DAGVTQSPTHLIKTRGQQVTLRCSPKSGHDTVSWYQQALGQGPQFIFQYYEEEERQRGNFPDRFSGHQFPNYSSELNVNALLLGDSALYLCASSSEQGEQNTEAFFGQGTRLTVV.

This chain joins TRBV5-4 and TRBJ1-2; D gene ambiguous. Deletions cut 0 bases from V and 8 bases from J, with 14 bases between. There are 14 residues in the CDR3. Germline V gene lookup returns CDR1 SGHNT and CDR2 YYREEE (reference sequence). For the CDR3, the DNA is TGTGCCAGCAGCTTGGGTGCAGGTTTTTTGGGCTACACCTTC. Translating gives CASSLGAGFLGYTF.

The chain couples TRBV5-1 to TRBJ2-7; 8 nucleotides match TRBD2. J lost 5 bases, V lost 5 bases, and 18 bases had no gene match. Germline V gene lookup returns CDR1 SGHRS and CDR2 YFSETQ. CDR3 length equals 17 residues. The CDR3 sequence is CASRTGGVVISVHEQYF. The DNA for the CDR3 is TGCGCCAGCAGAACCGGGGGGGTCGTTATAAGCGTCCACGAGCAGTACTTC.

This chain joins TRBV24-1 and TRBJ2-7; tentative D call: TRBD1 (5 bases). CDR1 is KGHDR and CDR2 is SFDVKD in the germline V gene. The V end was cut by 2 bases, the J end by 4 bases, with 14 bases between. The CDR3 is made up of 15 amino acids. CDR3 in DNA: TGTGCCACCAGTGATTCGGCCAGGGCCGCTTACGAGCAGTACTTC. Amino acids: CATSDSARAAYEQYF.

The V call is TRBV5-1, the J call TRBJ2-1, with 8 bases fitting TRBD2. The V and J ends lost 0 bases and 10 bases, in that order; junction bases with no gene match: 6. CDR1 is SGHRS, CDR2 YFSETQ, per germline. The CDR3 sequence is 14 residues long. The CDR3: CASSLAGGHKEQFF. The CDR3 DNA reads TGCGCCAGCAGCTTGGCGGGAGGGCATAAAGAGCAGTTCTTC.

The chain carries TRBV5-1 and TRBJ2-3; 10 bases line up with TRBD2. The CDR3 consists of 16 residues. The ends lost 3 bases at V and 1 base at J; junction bases unmatched: 5. Germline CDR1 is SGHRS and CDR2 is YFSETQ. In nucleotides, the CDR3 is TGCGCCAGCAGCTGGGGACTAGCGACGCGCACAGATACGCAGTATTTT. It translates to CASSWGLATRTDTQYF. The variable domain in full, with the rest retrieved from reference TRBV5-1 and TRBJ2-3, is KAGVTQTPRYLIKTRGQQVTLSCSPISGHRSVSWYQQTPGQGLQFLFEYFSETQRNKGNFPGRFSGRQFSNSRSEMNVSTLELGDSALYLCASSWGLATRTDTQYFGPGTRLTVL.